The 3 T cell receptor beta chains listed next were all sequenced from one sample in a study of immune heterogeneity within non-small cell lung tumors. TCRs were amplified from 600 to 700 ng gDNA of bulk tumor per sample. Several biopsies per primary tumor were taken during surgery, spaced as far apart as possible. Before undergoing curative surgery, patients had newly diagnosed non-small cell lung cancer that was untreated. Amplification of TCR beta CDR3 was performed by multiplex PCR with 32 V and 13 J primers. TCRdb re-called the multiplex PCR reads through MiXCR, storing one row per CDR3 protein. The sample consists of about 5,600 distinct CDR3 sequences, roughly a sixth of them appearing once. The sequenced sample was lung tumor tissue. All receptors derive from a man between 40 and 49 years old with non-small cell lung cancer.

The chain carries TRBV20-1 and TRBJ2-7; TRBD2 agrees at 14 bases. Germline V CDR1 and CDR2: DFQATT, SNEGSKA (reference sequence). J gave up 6 bases and V 6 bases, and 19 bases lay outside the gene matches. The CDR3 has 18 residues. The CDR3 region has the DNA TGCAGTGCCGACGGCCCCCCGGGACTAGCGGGAGCGTGGAGCGAGCAGTACTTC. This encodes CSADGPPGLAGAWSEQYF.

Turning to this clonotype: One base away lies a much larger clone, so this may be a sequencing read error. This sequence joins TRBV6-2 or TRBV6-3 and TRBJ1-5, with a possible D match to TRBD1 (5 bases). V lost 2 bases and J lost 0, with 17 bases in between. The CDR3 has 18 residues. Germline CDR1 MNHEY, CDR2 SVGEGT. This CDR3 is CASSYPRIATVSNQPQHF. The CDR3 DNA follows: TGTGCCAGCAGTTACCCGAGGATCGCGACAGTTAGCAATCAGCCCCAGCATTTT.

Concerning this clonotype: One junction end does not reproduce the germline sequence, and a read error may be involved. The V gene is TRBV20-1, the J gene TRBJ2-7, with a tentative D call TRBD2 (5 bases). Germline V gives CDR1 DFQATT, CDR2 SNEGSKA (reference sequence). This CDR3 region has 14 residues. The CDR3 reads CSAREDEATYDQYF. The CDR3 DNA reads TGCAGTGCTAGGGAGGACGAAGCTACCTACGATCAGTACTTC.